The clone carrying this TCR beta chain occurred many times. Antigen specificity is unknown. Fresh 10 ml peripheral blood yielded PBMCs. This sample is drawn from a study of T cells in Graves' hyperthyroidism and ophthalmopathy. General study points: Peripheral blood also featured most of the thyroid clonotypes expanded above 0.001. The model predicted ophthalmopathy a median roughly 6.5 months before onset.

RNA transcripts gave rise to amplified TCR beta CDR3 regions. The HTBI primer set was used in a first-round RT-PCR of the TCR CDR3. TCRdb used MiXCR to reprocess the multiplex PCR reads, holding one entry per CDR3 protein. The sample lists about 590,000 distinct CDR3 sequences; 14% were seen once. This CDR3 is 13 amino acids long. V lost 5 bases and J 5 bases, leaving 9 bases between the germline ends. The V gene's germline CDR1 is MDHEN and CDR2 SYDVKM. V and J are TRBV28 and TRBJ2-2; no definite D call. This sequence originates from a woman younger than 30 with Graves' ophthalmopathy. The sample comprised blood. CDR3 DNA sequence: TGTGCCAGCAGTCTTGCCGGGACCGGGGAGCTGTTTTTT. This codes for CASSLAGTGELFF.